The next 21 T cell receptor beta chains were all read from a single sample in a study of T cell changes during pregnancy in multiple sclerosis. Produced via immunoSEQ multiplex PCR; TCRdb's table is partial and in-frame only. This sample yields approximately 100,000 clones, of which more than 85% are seen a single time; 2.5% to 4% belongs to the top ten. The input for sequencing was peripheral blood, taken in the second trimester of pregnancy. All receptors come from a female donor with multiple sclerosis, enrolled in a pregnancy study.

The rearrangement uses TRBV27 and TRBJ2-5, with 10 bases aligning to TRBD1. Germline V gene lookup returns CDR1 MNHEY and CDR2 SMNVEV (reference sequence). The CDR3 is 15 amino acids. V was clipped by 6 bases and J by 4 bases; unmatched bases: 8. CDR3 nucleotide sequence: TGTGCCAGCAGCGTCGACAGGGGGCCTGGAGAGACCCAGTACTTC. Its translation is CASSVDRGPGETQYF.

The CDR3 DNA reads TGTGCCAGCAGCGTCGAACTCCAGGGGCCAACAGATACGCAGTATTTT. Translation: CASSVELQGPTDTQYF. This chain connects TRBV9 to TRBJ2-3, with D maybe TRBD1 (6 bases). CDR3 length: 16 residues. V gave up 2 bases and J gave up 3 bases, with 16 bases separating them. Germline CDR1 reads SGDLS; CDR2 reads YYNGEE.

This chain joins TRBV5-1 and TRBJ2-1, with no clear D. The germline CDR1 and CDR2 sequences are SGHRS and YFSETQ. The V gene lost 4 bases and the J gene lost 1 base, with 15 bases spanning the gap. The CDR3 sequence is 16 residues long. CDR3 nucleotides: TGCGCCAGCAGCCCCCTTGCGAGGCGATCCTACAATGAGCAGTTCTTC. Translated, it gives CASSPLARRSYNEQFF.

This chain joins TRBV2 and TRBJ2-7; 13 bases fit TRBD2. Losses at the gene ends were 5 bases for V and 7 bases for J; bases not matched to a gene: 2. In germline, CDR1 is SNHLY, CDR2 FYNNEI. CDR3 size: 13 residues. CDR3 nucleotides: TGTGCCAGCAGTCCGGGACTAGCGGGAGAGCAGTACTTC. It yields the protein CASSPGLAGEQYF. The whole variable domain, filled in from reference TRBV2 and TRBJ2-7, reads EPEVTQTPSHQVTQMGQEVILRCVPISNHLYFYWYRQILGQKVEFLVSFYNNEISEKSEIFDDQFSVERPDGSNFTLKIRSTKLEDSAMYFCASSPGLAGEQYFGPGTRLTVT.

This rearrangement joins TRBV15 to TRBJ2-7, with 9 positions matching TRBD1. The CDR3 sequence is 14 residues long. Germline trimming cut 1 base from V and 7 bases from J; bases unmatched to any gene: 5. Looked up from germline, CDR1 is LNHNV and CDR2 is YYDKDF (reference sequence). CDR3 in amino acids: CATSRADRGWEQYF. The DNA for the CDR3 is TGTGCCACCAGCAGAGCAGACAGGGGGTGGGAGCAGTACTTC.

V usage is TRBV28 and J usage is TRBJ2-1, with a tentative D call TRBD2 (6 bases). Germline V gives CDR1 MDHEN, CDR2 SYDVKM. The CDR3 has 17 residues. Trimming removed 7 bases from V and 2 bases from J, with 21 bases in between. Written as DNA, the CDR3 is TGTGCCAGCAAGGACGTTGGAGGAGGGAGGACCTACAATGAGCAGTTCTTC. Protein product: CASKDVGGGRTYNEQFF.

The chain links TRBV28 to TRBJ2-2; possible D gene TRBD2, 5 bases. Per the germline V gene, CDR1 is MDHEN and CDR2 is SYDVKM. The CDR3 has 13 amino acids. Trimming shortened V by 5 bases and J by 6 bases, and 10 bases separated the two germline ends. The CDR3 protein is CASSPLRAGELFF. CDR3 DNA: TGTGCCAGCAGTCCTCTGAGGGCCGGGGAGCTGTTTTTT. Full variable domain (rest looked up from reference TRBV28 and TRBJ2-2): DVKVTQSSRYLVKRTGEKVFLECVQDMDHENMFWYRQDPGLGLRLIYFSYDVKMKEKGDIPEGYSVSREKKERFSLILESASTNQTSMYLCASSPLRAGELFFGEGSRLTVL.

This clone occurred once. This sequence joins TRBV10-3 and TRBJ2-7; TRBD1 matches at 9 bases. Germline loops: CDR1 ENHRY, CDR2 SYGVKD. CDR3 length equals 15 residues. Trimming cost V 7 bases and J 4 bases; bases outside gene matches: 11. This CDR3 is CAINDFGTGFYEQYF. DNA of the CDR3: TGTGCCATCAATGATTTCGGGACAGGGTTTTACGAGCAGTACTTC.

The chain has TRBV20-1 and TRBJ1-1; no clear D gene. The CDR3 sequence is 10 residues long. Between the trimmed V and J ends, which lost 3 bases and 7 bases, there was a span of 6 bases. The germline V gene has CDR1 DFQATT and CDR2 SNEGSKA (reference sequence). The CDR3 protein is CSASQVEAFF. For the CDR3, the DNA is TGCAGTGCTAGCCAGGTTGAAGCTTTCTTT.

The rearrangement links TRBV6-6 to TRBJ2-1; D gene ambiguous. The CDR3 contains 13 residues. Between the trimmed V and J ends, which lost 0 bases and 6 bases, there was a span of 6 bases. Germline loops: CDR1 MNHNY, CDR2 SVGAGI (reference sequence). The CDR3 nucleotides are TGTGCCAGCAGTTACTCCTCTAGCAATGAGCAGTTCTTC. Its protein is CASSYSSSNEQFF.

V usage is TRBV28 and J usage is TRBJ2-7; D possibly corresponds to TRBD2 (6 bases). The CDR3 length is 14 residues. V lost 7 bases and J 4 bases, leaving 17 bases between the germline ends. From germline, CDR1 is MDHEN and CDR2 SYDVKM. CDR3 bases: TGTGCCAGCACCCTCCGGGGGACTCATTACGAGCAGTACTTC. It translates to CASTLRGTHYEQYF.

The chain links TRBV7-3 to TRBJ2-3, with D possibly TRBD1 on 6 matching bases. Between the trimmed V and J ends, which lost 5 bases and 1 base, there was a span of 10 bases. CDR3 length: 14 amino acids. Per the germline V gene, CDR1 is SGHTA and CDR2 is FQGTGA. CDR3 bases: TGTGCCAGCAGCCTACAGGGCGGCACAGATACGCAGTATTTT. This translates into CASSLQGGTDTQYF. Together with reference TRBV7-3 and TRBJ2-3, the CDR3 gives the full variable domain: GAGVSQTPSNKVTEKGKYVELRCDPISGHTALYWYRQSLGQGPEFLIYFQGTGAADDSGLPNDRFFAVRPEGSVSTLKIQRTERGDSAVYLCASSLQGGTDTQYFGPGTRLTVL.

The chain is built from TRBV11-2 and TRBJ1-2; 9 bases fit TRBD1. Unmatched junction bases numbered 13, after V lost 5 bases and J lost 6 bases. The CDR3 is made up of 16 amino acids. The V gene's germline CDR1 is SGHAT and CDR2 FQNNGV. The CDR3 bases are TGTGCCAGCAGCCCGAGAGTCGCGGGACAGGGTAATGGCTACACCTTC. This sequence encodes CASSPRVAGQGNGYTF.

CDR3 protein: CASSRTGGNADTQYF. The CDR3 DNA reads TGTGCCAGCAGCCGGACAGGGGGCAATGCAGATACGCAGTATTTT. The chain is built from TRBV7-2 and TRBJ2-3; 11 bases fit TRBD1. The ends lost 5 bases at V and 4 bases at J; junction bases unmatched: 5. The germline V gene encodes CDR1 SGHTA and CDR2 FQGNSA. The CDR3 is made up of 15 amino acids.

The chain combines TRBV7-2 with TRBJ2-1; TRBD2 matches 8 bases. With 5 bases clipped from V and 4 bases from J, the junction kept 7 bases outside the gene matches. The CDR3 consists of 15 residues. From germline, CDR1 is SGHTA and CDR2 FQGNSA. CDR3 region: CASSLLLAVYNEQFF. As DNA, the CDR3 is TGTGCCAGCAGCCTCCTACTAGCGGTTTACAATGAGCAGTTCTTC.

The V call is TRBV29-1, the J call TRBJ2-7, with D perhaps TRBD1 (6 bases). Deletions cut 6 bases from V and 3 bases from J, with 12 bases between. Germline V gives CDR1 SQVTM, CDR2 ANQGSEA. This CDR3 comprises 12 residues. DNA for the CDR3: TGCAGCGTCCCCCCGGGACACTACGAGCAGTACTTC. Translating gives CSVPPGHYEQYF.

V is TRBV4-1 and J is TRBJ1-1; 8 nucleotides match TRBD1. V trimming: 0 bases; J trimming: 0 bases; junction bases outside the gene matches: 12. The germline V gene encodes CDR1 MGHRA and CDR2 YSYEKL. This CDR3 has 19 amino acids. CDR3 coding DNA: TGCGCCAGCAGCCAAGATCCCGAGACAGGGGCAGACCTGAACACTGAAGCTTTCTTT. Amino acids: CASSQDPETGADLNTEAFF.

This sequence joins TRBV7-2 and TRBJ2-7; 7 nucleotides line up with TRBD1. The CDR3 runs to 16 residues. Germline V gene lookup returns CDR1 SGHTA and CDR2 FQGNSA. The J segment lost 4 bases and the V segment lost 1 base, leaving 10 bases of the junction unmatched. CDR3 coding DNA: TGTGCCAGCAGCTTAGTTCTGGGACAGAGAGTATACGAGCAGTACTTC. This translates into CASSLVLGQRVYEQYF.

V is TRBV19 and J is TRBJ1-2; perhaps TRBD1 as D (5 bases). The ends were cut back, 5 bases at V and 6 bases at J, with 13 bases in the middle. This CDR3 has 13 amino acids. Germline lookup yields CDR1 LNHDA and CDR2 SQIVND (reference sequence). Here the CDR3 reads CASSFGQGNGYTF. CDR3 coding DNA: TGTGCCAGTAGTTTCGGCCAGGGAAATGGCTACACCTTC.

The rearrangement links TRBV5-6 to TRBJ2-3, with 11 bases fitting TRBD2. Germline V lookup: CDR1 SGHDT, CDR2 YYEEEE. J gave up 1 base and V 1 base, and 5 bases lay outside the gene matches. The CDR3 spans 17 residues. CDR3: CASSLLAGGQGTDTQYF. The CDR3 DNA follows: TGTGCCAGCAGCTTGTTAGCGGGAGGGCAGGGCACAGATACGCAGTATTTT. Full variable domain (outside the CDR3, taken from reference TRBV5-6 and TRBJ2-3): DAGVTQSPTHLIKTRGQQVTLRCSPKSGHDTVSWYQQALGQGPQFIFQYYEEEERQRGNFPDRFSGHQFPNYSSELNVNALLLGDSALYLCASSLLAGGQGTDTQYFGPGTRLTVL.

CDR3 residues: CASSLGSTEAFF. CDR3 coding DNA: TGTGCCAGCAGCTTAGGGAGCACTGAAGCTTTCTTT. The chain couples TRBV13 to TRBJ1-1; D unresolved. Trimming took 0 bases from V and 4 from J, leaving 3 bases between them. Germline CDR1 is PRHDT and CDR2 is FYEKMQ (reference sequence). The CDR3 loop spans 12 amino acids.